The 27 T cell receptor beta chains presented below share a single source sample, sequenced in a study of beta chain features in type 1 diabetes. Of the isolated RNA, all was reverse transcribed, and so the sequenced material was expressed TCRB transcripts. The repertoire was sequenced with immunoSEQ multiplex PCR; TCRdb's copy has only in-frame clones and lacks some. Of roughly 500,000 clones detected, over 9.5% appear once; the ten largest clones hold over 0.035%. Sequenced sample: naive CD4+ T cells from blood. Every receptor here comes from a woman under 30 in good health.

The gene calls are TRBV5-1 and TRBJ1-1; TRBD1 agrees at 7 bases. V was pared by 4 bases and J by 4 bases, with 4 bases of the junction left unmatched. The CDR3 is made up of 13 amino acids. Germline loops: CDR1 SGHRS, CDR2 YFSETQ. CDR3 loop: CASSPTGTTEAFF. CDR3 DNA sequence: TGCGCCAGCAGCCCGACAGGGACCACTGAAGCTTTCTTT.

The chain has TRBV27 and TRBJ2-1, with 10 bases aligning to TRBD2. V trimming: 7 bases; J trimming: 0 bases; junction bases outside the gene matches: 9. The CDR3 loop spans 17 amino acids. The V gene's germline CDR1 is MNHEY and CDR2 SMNVEV (reference sequence). The CDR3: CASNALAGKSSYNEQFF. The CDR3 bases are TGTGCCAGCAATGCACTAGCGGGGAAGAGCTCCTACAATGAGCAGTTCTTC.

V and J are TRBV7-6 and TRBJ2-2; tentatively, D is TRBD1 (5 bases). The CDR3 sequence is 13 residues long. Trimming removed 5 bases from V and 5 bases from J, with 9 bases in between. CDR1 and CDR2 from the germline V gene are SGHVS and FNYEAQ. CDR3 DNA: TGTGCCAGCAGCCCCAGGGAAACCGGGGAGCTGTTTTTT. This gives the protein CASSPRETGELFF.

This chain uses TRBV5-4 with TRBJ2-3, with TRBD1 identical over 7 bases. Germline loops: CDR1 SGHNT, CDR2 YYREEE (reference sequence). V shed 3 bases and J 2 bases; nucleotides not matched to a gene: 3. CDR3 length equals 14 residues. The CDR3 protein is CASSYTGDTDTQYF. Written as DNA, the CDR3 is TGTGCCAGCAGCTACACAGGGGACACAGATACGCAGTATTTT.

This rearrangement joins TRBV15 to TRBJ2-7; D may be TRBD1 (6 bases). V dropped 0 bases and J dropped 7 bases, with 16 bases sitting between them. The CDR3 sequence is 15 residues long. Looked up from germline, CDR1 is LNHNV and CDR2 is YYDKDF (reference sequence). The CDR3 reads CATSRDPWYRDEQYF. As DNA, the CDR3 is TGTGCCACCAGCAGAGACCCCTGGTACAGGGATGAGCAGTACTTC.

This clone was counted a few times. The V call is TRBV5-6, the J call TRBJ2-1; no clear D gene. Germline V gives CDR1 SGHDT, CDR2 YYEEEE. The V end was cut by 2 bases, the J end by 5 bases, with 11 bases between. The CDR3 is made up of 14 amino acids. CDR3 amino acids: CASSFQSLDNEQFF. Here the CDR3 DNA reads TGTGCCAGCAGCTTTCAGTCCTTGGACAATGAGCAGTTCTTC.

This clone has more than one count but fewer than ten. In nucleotides, the CDR3 is TGTGCCAGCAGCTTAGGTGGGACAGCAAACACCGGGGAGCTGTTTTTT. Protein: CASSLGGTANTGELFF. The rearrangement uses TRBV7-9 and TRBJ2-2; 7 nucleotides agree with TRBD1. Germline V gives CDR1 SEHNR, CDR2 FQNEAQ (reference sequence). This CDR3 spans 16 amino acids. The ends lost 1 base at V and 2 bases at J; junction bases unmatched: 4.

V gene TRBV7-9 combines with J gene TRBJ2-3; no firm D call. Germline V CDR1 and CDR2: SEHNR, FQNEAQ (reference sequence). Trimming took 8 bases from V and 1 from J, leaving 16 bases between them. The CDR3 length is 15 residues. Here the CDR3 DNA reads TGTGCCAGCTACGGCCTTAGAACGGGCACAGATACGCAGTATTTT. As protein: CASYGLRTGTDTQYF.

The chain combines TRBV15 with TRBJ2-3; TRBD1 is a possible D gene (5 bases). This CDR3 has 13 residues. From germline, CDR1 is LNHNV and CDR2 YYDKDF (reference sequence). The V end lost 4 bases, the J end lost 6 bases, and 11 bases lay between the germline ends. The CDR3 here is CATSTHRSDTQYF. The CDR3 DNA is TGTGCCACCAGCACCCACAGGTCGGATACGCAGTATTTT.

V and J are TRBV7-3 and TRBJ2-1; TRBD1 matches at 9 bases. V dropped 6 bases and J dropped 0; count of bases not matched to a gene: 6. The CDR3 covers 16 residues. Per germline, CDR1 SGHTA and CDR2 FQGTGA. CDR3: CASSGTGSSSYNEQFF. CDR3 DNA: TGTGCCAGCAGTGGGACAGGGTCAAGCTCCTACAATGAGCAGTTCTTC.

This clone showed up just a few times. J is TRBJ1-4 and V is TRBV6-6; no clear D. This CDR3 contains 12 residues. CDR1 and CDR2 from the germline V gene are MNHNY and SVGAGI (reference sequence). With 0 bases removed from V and 8 bases from J, the gap between germline ends came to 4 bases. This CDR3 reads CASSYSIEKLFF. The DNA for the CDR3 is TGTGCCAGCAGTTACTCGATCGAAAAACTGTTTTTT.

The genes are TRBV4-2 and TRBJ2-6, with 10 bases identical to TRBD1. There are 17 residues in the CDR3. Losses at the gene ends were 1 base for V and 2 bases for J; bases not matched to a gene: 2. From germline, CDR1 is LGHNA and CDR2 YNFKEQ. CDR3 sequence: CASSQGQGATGANVLTF. DNA for the CDR3: TGTGCCAGCAGCCAAGGACAGGGGGCTACTGGGGCCAACGTCCTGACTTTC.

V usage is TRBV28 and J usage is TRBJ1-2; 7 nucleotides line up with TRBD1. This CDR3 has 14 amino acids. Germline V gene sequence: CDR1 MDHEN, CDR2 SYDVKM. The J segment lost 3 bases and the V segment lost 2 bases, leaving 3 bases of the junction unmatched. The DNA for the CDR3 is TGTGCCAGCAGTTTAGTGGGACAGTACTATGGCTACACCTTC. It encodes CASSLVGQYYGYTF.

The V gene is TRBV7-2, the J gene TRBJ2-7; 8 bases are shared with TRBD1. The CDR3 is made up of 17 amino acids. The J segment lost 2 bases and the V segment lost 2 bases, leaving 11 bases of the junction unmatched. Germline V gives CDR1 SGHTA, CDR2 FQGNSA. In nucleotides, the CDR3 is TGTGCCAGCAGCTTAACGACCGGGACAGGTGGAACCTACGAGCAGTACTTC. Amino acid sequence: CASSLTTGTGGTYEQYF.

This clone turned up a few times. The chain uses TRBV6-1 and TRBJ2-1; 11 nucleotides align to TRBD1. The CDR3 is made up of 15 amino acids. Germline V gene sequence: CDR1 MNHNS, CDR2 SASEGT. V lost 2 bases, J lost 6 bases, and 3 bases stayed unmatched. CDR3 loop: CASSELGQGANEQFF. CDR3 sequence (DNA): TGTGCCAGCAGTGAATTAGGACAGGGGGCCAATGAGCAGTTCTTC.

This clone was seen more than once but under ten times. The chain carries TRBV21-1 and TRBJ1-6. TRBV21-1 is an annotated pseudogene. CDR3 length equals 15 residues. CDR3 in amino acids: CASTEDRLCNSPLHF. CDR3 nucleotides: TGTGCCAGCACCGAAGATAGGTTGTGTAATTCACCCCTCCACTTT.

This clone was recorded a few times. This chain links TRBV29-1 with TRBJ1-4; D call uncertain. The germline V and J ends were trimmed by 6 bases and 3 bases, with 8 bases remaining between them. The CDR3 covers 12 residues. The germline V gene encodes CDR1 SQVTM and CDR2 ANQGSEA. The CDR3 region is CSVYGANEKLFF. In DNA form, the CDR3 reads TGCAGCGTGTATGGGGCTAATGAAAAACTGTTTTTT.

This clone showed up just a few times. V usage is TRBV6-5 and J usage is TRBJ2-1; 8 bases match TRBD2. The CDR3 runs 16 residues. Germline values: CDR1 MNHEY, CDR2 SVGAGI. Trimming at V came to 4 bases and at J to 2 bases, leaving 7 bases not matched to a gene. The CDR3, as DNA: TGTGCCAGCAGTTCTCTTTTAGCGGGAACCTACAATGAGCAGTTCTTC. Amino acids: CASSSLLAGTYNEQFF.

This clone has only a few counts. The chain uses TRBV10-3 and TRBJ1-1; D not resolved. Germline values: CDR1 ENHRY, CDR2 SYGVKD. V was shortened by 9 bases and J by 1 base, with 9 bases between the two germline ends. CDR3 length equals 12 residues. CDR3 loop: CAIAMGNTEAFF. Here the CDR3 DNA reads TGTGCCATAGCCATGGGGAACACTGAAGCTTTCTTT.

This clone turned up a few times. J is TRBJ2-5 and V is TRBV25-1; D tentatively fits TRBD1 or TRBD2 (5 bases each). Germline V lookup: CDR1 MGHDK, CDR2 SYGVNS. The CDR3 is made up of 16 amino acids. V lost 3 bases and J 4 bases, leaving 18 bases between the germline ends. The CDR3 DNA reads TGTGCCAGCAGTGATCCCGCAGAGGGGTCGGGAGAGACCCAGTACTTC. Residues: CASSDPAEGSGETQYF.

The CDR3 DNA follows: TGTGCCAGCAGCTTAACGCGACTAGCGGGGGTGGGAGAGACCCAGTACTTC. The encoded protein is CASSLTRLAGVGETQYF. The chain combines TRBV7-2 with TRBJ2-5; the match to TRBD2 covers 12 bases. J gave up 4 bases and V 2 bases, and 8 bases lay outside the gene matches. This CDR3 is 17 amino acids long. Per germline, CDR1 SGHTA and CDR2 FQGNSA. Using reference TRBV7-2 and TRBJ2-5 for the parts outside the CDR3, the full variable domain is GAGVSQSPSNKVTEKGKDVELRCDPISGHTALYWYRQSLGQGLEFLIYFQGNSAPDKSGLPSDRFSAERTGGSVSTLTIQRTQQEDSAVYLCASSLTRLAGVGETQYFGPGTRLLVL.

There are a few counts of this clone. The chain couples TRBV7-2 to TRBJ1-1; TRBD1 matches 7 bases. Per germline, CDR1 SGHTA and CDR2 FQGNSA. Losses at the gene ends were 5 bases for V and 0 bases for J; bases not matched to a gene: 9. This CDR3 comprises 16 residues. DNA for the CDR3: TGTGCCAGCAGCATATACAGGGGTACCATGAACACTGAAGCTTTCTTT. Its translation: CASSIYRGTMNTEAFF.

This clone has more than one count but fewer than ten. The sample carries other DNA sequences with the same CDR3. This chain connects TRBV30 to TRBJ1-5; a possible D gene is TRBD1 (5 bases). The length of the CDR3 is 13 residues. The V end lost 2 bases, the J end lost 7 bases, and 12 bases lay between the germline ends. The V gene's germline CDR1 is GTSNPN and CDR2 SVGIG (reference sequence). The CDR3 loop reads CAWSSQGDQPQHF. The CDR3 coding sequence is TGTGCCTGGAGTTCCCAGGGCGACCAGCCCCAGCATTTT.

This clone was seen only a few times. V gene TRBV7-2 combines with J gene TRBJ2-2; 7 bases line up with TRBD1. V lost 3 bases and J lost 10; bases outside the gene matches: 2. This CDR3 has 12 amino acids. Germline V gives CDR1 SGHTA, CDR2 FQGNSA. The CDR3 spells CASSLGQLELFF. For the CDR3, the DNA is TGTGCCAGCAGCTTGGGACAGTTGGAGCTGTTTTTT.

This chain joins TRBV7-3 and TRBJ2-1; 7 nucleotides agree with TRBD1. Germline CDR1 reads SGHTA; CDR2 reads FQGTGA. This CDR3 has 15 residues. Unmatched junction bases numbered 2, after V lost 3 bases and J lost 0 bases. In DNA form, the CDR3 reads TGTGCCAGCAGCTTGAACAGGGGCTCCTACAATGAGCAGTTCTTC. Amino acid sequence: CASSLNRGSYNEQFF.

This chain connects TRBV28 to TRBJ2-3; D possibly matches TRBD1 or TRBD2 (5 bases each). Trimming shortened V by 7 bases and J by 1 base, and 9 bases separated the two germline ends. The CDR3 sequence is 13 residues long. Germline V gives CDR1 MDHEN, CDR2 SYDVKM. CDR3 loop: CASTGPGTDTQYF. CDR3 nucleotides: TGTGCCAGCACGGGACCAGGCACAGATACGCAGTATTTT.

This clone was seen more than once but under ten times. This sample includes further DNA sequences coding for the same CDR3. The chain joins TRBV7-2 to TRBJ2-5, with TRBD2 matching 7 bases. The J segment lost 1 base and the V segment lost 4 bases, leaving 3 bases of the junction unmatched. This CDR3 is built from 14 residues. Per the germline V gene, CDR1 is SGHTA and CDR2 is FQGNSA. The CDR3 here is CASSYQRGQETQYF. CDR3 nucleotides: TGTGCCAGCAGCTACCAGCGGGGCCAAGAGACCCAGTACTTC.